The clone carrying this TCR beta chain occurred a few times. The data stem from a study of PD-L1 blockade in urothelial cancer. Study summary: Patients started atezolizumab around 2014, 1,200 mg intravenously every 3 weeks. As for prior chemotherapy regimens, patients had received 0 to 3. Blood analysis took place 3 weeks (second dose) and 6 weeks after treatment start.

CDR1 and CDR2 from the germline V gene are MNHNS and SASEGT. The V segment lost 6 bases and the J segment 7 bases; nucleotides outside the gene matches: 4. The CDR3 sequence is 13 residues long. Clones were read by immunoSEQ multiplex PCR, and TCRdb kept only the in-frame ones, dropping some. Seen here are 35,000 to 45,000 clones, around 89% observed once, and the top ten hold 11% to 15%. This clonotype originated in a woman in her sixties or seventies with urothelial cancer. The material was PBMCs, obtained around atezolizumab (anti-PD-L1) treatment. This rearrangement joins TRBV6-1 to TRBJ1-4, with 8 bases matching TRBD1. The DNA for the CDR3 is TGTGCCAGCAGATGGACAGGGTTTGAAAAACTGTTTTTT. Translation: CASRWTGFEKLFF.